This is a list of T cell receptor beta chains from one sample in a study of T cell repertoires in cytomegalovirus infection. TCRdb fed the reads into MiXCR, producing one record per CDR3 protein. The sample has roughly 600,000 distinct CDR3 sequences, 20% to 30% seen once. Sequenced input: CD8+ T cells from PBMCs. The receptor source for this set is a human donor in good health (CMV status not recorded). Some clones in this sample may be carry-over from other donors' samples. CDR3s include the opening cysteine and the closing phenylalanine or tryptophan. Some rows mark clone size as missing; the rest say once, few, many or name a class of expanded clone.

>TRBV6-2/TRBV6-3|NA
CASSWDLGNEQFF
>TRBV12-3/TRBV12-4|NA
CASSLLKGRWNIQYF
>TRBV20-1|few
CSAQTGDTQYF
>TRBV4-1|NA
CASSPLGTSGKNEQFF
>TRBV4-1|few
CASSRQSTGSGGYTF
>TRBV7-9|NA
CASRRDEQYF
>TRBV7-9|few
CASSYLPTRGGQAGELFF
>TRBV11-2|NA
CASNYGGEAFF
>TRBV27|NA
CASSRPLGRNTEAFF
>TRBV7-2|many
CASSLGGKGEKLFF
>TRBV24-1|NA
CATSVGETNEQFF
>TRBV4-1|NA
CASSPTGGTVNEQFF
>TRBV6-5|few
CASSSYRAGGTEAFF
>TRBV6-5|NA
CASSYSRVAGGSSYNEQFF
>TRBV5-6|few
CASSPGGHSYEQYF
>TRBV25-1|few
CASRGQGSTEAFF
>TRBV6-2/TRBV6-3|NA
CASSFRGFNTEAFF
>TRBV29-1|NA
CSVEAGETQYF
>TRBV14|NA
CASSLDTSQPGELLF
>TRBV28|few
CASSLGMGNTIYF
>TRBV9|NA
CASSPYKGWDHNEQFF
>TRBV6-6|many
CASKQGFNEQFF
>TRBV25-1|NA
CASRPGGTGKGQYF
>TRBV2|NA
CGRVPETGVDGYTF
>TRBV12-3/TRBV12-4|many
CASGGVRETQYF
>TRBV20-1|few
CSAREVVVTGVYGYTF
>TRBV7-8|many
CASSLLGMTAQETQYF
>TRBV6-5|NA
CASSYSHRMNTEAFF
>TRBV14|NA
CASSPLRNSPGTDTQYF
>TRBV7-9|many
CASSSTSGTGELFF
>TRBV27|few
CASTTGTGGTEAFF
>TRBV7-2|many
CASIPDRRETGYSDTQYF
>TRBV4-1|few
CASSQDGIPDSGNTIYF
>TRBV12-3/TRBV12-4|NA
CVSSYEPAQNEQFF
>TRBV28|many
CASRPGQDRWNQPQHF
>TRBV20-1|NA
CSAFSGTGRMQNQPQHF
>TRBV7-4|many
CASRRPGGQETQYF
>TRBV4-1|few
CASSQVVGVSDNEQFF
>TRBV28|NA
CASSSARQGQGAINEQFF
>TRBV28|many
CASSLTLASTGELFF
>TRBV7-9|NA
CASSLGGRIPGNTIYF
>TRBV2|NA
CASSVFEQLNTGELFF
>TRBV10-1|many
CASTPGPNTEAFF
>TRBV20-1|few
CSASPGTMNTGELFF
>TRBV20-1|few
CSARDLVEDRVYNEQFF
>TRBV9|NA
CASSVGDAPNEQFF
>TRBV7-9|once
CASSPGRYGSKTQYF
>TRBV4-1|NA
CASSHRLEGTEAFF
>TRBV12-3/TRBV12-4|many
CASKDAVATEAFF
>TRBV29-1|NA
CSVVGVYGYTF
>TRBV6-2/TRBV6-3|many
CASSERGQDANTGELFF
>TRBV5-5|few
CASSPEGGETKNIQYF
>TRBV10-3|many
CAISEASGGAVVEQFF
>TRBV25-1|few
CASSARQGAREETQYF